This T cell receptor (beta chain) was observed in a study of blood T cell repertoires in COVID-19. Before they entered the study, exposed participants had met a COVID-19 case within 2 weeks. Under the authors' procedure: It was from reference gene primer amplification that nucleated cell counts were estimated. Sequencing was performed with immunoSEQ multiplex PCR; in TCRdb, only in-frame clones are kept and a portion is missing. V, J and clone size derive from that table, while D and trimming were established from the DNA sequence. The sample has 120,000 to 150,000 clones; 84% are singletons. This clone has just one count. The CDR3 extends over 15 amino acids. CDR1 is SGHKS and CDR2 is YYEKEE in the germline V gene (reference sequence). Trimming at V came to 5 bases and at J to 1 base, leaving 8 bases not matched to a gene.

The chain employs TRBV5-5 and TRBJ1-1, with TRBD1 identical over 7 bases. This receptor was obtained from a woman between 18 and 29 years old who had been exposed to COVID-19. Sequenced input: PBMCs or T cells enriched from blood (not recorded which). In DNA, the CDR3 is TGTGCCAGCAGGACCCCAGGGGGACAGAACACTGAAGCTTTCTTT. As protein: CASRTPGGQNTEAFF.